The T cell receptor (beta chain) under discussion was sequenced for a study of Ad26.COV2.S vaccination and SARS-CoV-2 variants. CDR1 and CDR2 (germline): SGHDN, FVKESK. The CDR3 has 15 amino acids. V shed 0 bases and J 2 bases; nucleotides not matched to a gene: 0. Documented treatment: some 20 received Ad26.COV2.S at low or high dose, single or two shots; 5 received placebo; per-sample allocation not given. The samples date from day 63 after the first vaccine or placebo injection. Only in-frame clones appear in the TCRdb table, and some are missing; sequencing was by immunoSEQ multiplex PCR. The sample contains hundreds of thousands of clones, around 90% of which appear only once.

Sequenced here: peripheral blood, sampled in a trial of Ad26.COV2.S vaccine versus placebo. The V call is TRBV14, the J call TRBJ2-7; TRBD1 matches at 11 bases. The receptor was derived from a person between 18 and 65 years old who received the Ad26.COV2.S COVID-19 vaccine or a placebo. CDR3 in DNA: TGTGCCAGCAGCCAAGAGGGACAGGGGGCCTACGAGCAGTACTTC. Its protein product is CASSQEGQGAYEQYF. The whole variable domain, filled in from reference TRBV14 and TRBJ2-7, reads EAGVTQFPSHSVIEKGQTVTLRCDPISGHDNLYWYRRVMGKEIKFLLHFVKESKQDESGMPNNRFLAERTGGTYSTLKVQPAELEDSGVYFCASSQEGQGAYEQYFGPGTRLTVT.